The next 10 T cell receptor beta chains were all read from a single sample in a study of cytomegalovirus exposure and HLA in healthy donors. PCR primers comprised 60 Vbeta and 13 Jbeta primers. The table came from immunoSEQ multiplex PCR; TCRdb's copy has only in-frame clones and leaves some out. The profile shows tens of thousands of clones, 40% to 60% of them singletons. Sequenced input: PBMCs. The receptors stem from a human donor in good health.

This clone was counted a few times. The gene calls are TRBV28 and TRBJ1-2, with 7 bases matching TRBD1. J was trimmed by 3 bases and V by 7 bases; bases with no gene match: 8. Germline CDR1 and CDR2: MDHEN and SYDVKM. The CDR3 runs 14 residues. The CDR3 is CASKTGENYYGYTF. In nucleotides, the CDR3 is TGTGCCAGCAAAACAGGGGAGAATTACTATGGCTACACCTTC.

The rearrangement links TRBV19 to TRBJ2-5; 7 positions match TRBD1. The ends lost 6 bases at V and 4 bases at J; junction bases unmatched: 5. The CDR3 has 13 amino acids. Germline lookup yields CDR1 LNHDA and CDR2 SQIVND (reference sequence). The CDR3 region has the DNA TGTGCCAGTAGCAAAAACAGGGGAGAGACCCAGTACTTC. It is translated as CASSKNRGETQYF. Using reference TRBV19 and TRBJ2-5 for the parts outside the CDR3, the full variable domain is DGGITQSPKYLFRKEGQNVTLSCEQNLNHDAMYWYRQDPGQGLRLIYYSQIVNDFQKGDIAEGYSVSREKKESFPLTVTSAQKNPTAFYLCASSKNRGETQYFGPGTRLLVL.

The rearrangement uses TRBV5-1 and TRBJ1-1, with D possibly TRBD1 on 5 matching bases. The CDR3 has 14 amino acids. The V end lost 5 bases, the J end lost 4 bases, and 15 bases lay between the germline ends. Germline V CDR1 and CDR2: SGHRS, YFSETQ. The CDR3 DNA sequence: TGCGCCAGCAGTAGGCAGGGCGAAGGCACTGAAGCTTTCTTT. This translates into CASSRQGEGTEAFF.

The table lists this clone with a count of one. The chain links TRBV18 to TRBJ2-5; maybe TRBD2 (5 bases). Trimming left V 5 bases short and J 5 bases short, with 12 bases between. The germline V gene encodes CDR1 KGHSH and CDR2 LQKENI. CDR3 length equals 13 residues. The CDR3 DNA reads TGTGCCAGCTCAAACGGCCCGGGGGAGACCCAGTACTTC. As protein: CASSNGPGETQYF.

The sample holds a few counts of this clone. This chain links TRBV4-1 with TRBJ2-1; D is possibly TRBD2 (7 bases). V was pared by 0 bases and J by 10 bases, with 16 bases between. The CDR3 totals 15 residues. Germline assignment: CDR1 MGHRA and CDR2 YSYEKL. CDR3 loop: CASSQEREGGREQFF. In DNA, the CDR3 is TGCGCCAGCAGCCAAGAAAGGGAGGGGGGAAGGGAGCAGTTCTTC.

This chain joins TRBV19 and TRBJ2-2; no reliable D call. The germline gives CDR1 LNHDA, CDR2 SQIVND (reference sequence). Trimming took 8 bases from V and 6 from J, leaving 13 bases between them. CDR3 length: 13 amino acids. CDR3 DNA sequence: TGTGCCAGTTCACGCAAGCTCGCCGGGGAGCTGTTTTTT. Encoded protein: CASSRKLAGELFF.

The chain employs TRBV5-1 and TRBJ1-1; D remains ambiguous. Trimming removed 2 bases from V and 5 bases from J, with 13 bases in between. Germline CDR1 SGHRS, CDR2 YFSETQ. This CDR3 is built from 14 residues. The CDR3 spells CASSFGPSGTEAFF. The CDR3, as DNA: TGCGCCAGCAGCTTTGGACCCAGCGGGACTGAAGCTTTCTTT.

Remarks on this clone: Relative to the germline gene, one junction end is altered; a read error may explain this. This specimen includes other DNA sequences encoding the same CDR3. The V call is TRBV5-1, the J call TRBJ1-1; no definite D call. Germline V gives CDR1 SGHRS, CDR2 YFSETQ. The CDR3 has 14 amino acids. CDR3 in DNA: TGCGCCAGCAGCTTCTCCTCCGGGAACACTGAGGCTTTCTTT. Translating gives CASSFSSGNTEAFF. The whole variable domain, filled in from reference TRBV5-1 and TRBJ1-1, reads KAGVTQTPRYLIKTRGQQVTLSCSPISGHRSVSWYQQTPGQGLQFLFEYFSETQRNKGNFPGRFSGRQFSNSRSEMNVSTLELGDSALYLCASSFSSGNTEAFFGQGTRLTVV.

The V call is TRBV19, the J call TRBJ2-1; a weak D match, TRBD1 (6 bases). This CDR3 spans 14 amino acids. V was shortened by 5 bases and J by 9 bases, with 17 bases between the two germline ends. The germline CDR1 and CDR2 sequences are LNHDA and SQIVND (reference sequence). CDR3 nucleotides: TGTGCCAGTAGTCCTCGGGCGACGGACAGTGAGCAGTTCTTC. Residues: CASSPRATDSEQFF.

The chain links TRBV30 to TRBJ2-1, with 13 bases that match TRBD2. Germline assignment: CDR1 GTSNPN and CDR2 SVGIG (reference sequence). The J segment lost 6 bases and the V segment lost 5 bases, leaving 4 bases of the junction unmatched. The CDR3 is made up of 14 amino acids. The chain's CDR3 is CAWRTSGSLNEQFF. CDR3 nucleotides: TGTGCCTGGCGGACTAGCGGGAGTCTCAATGAGCAGTTCTTC.